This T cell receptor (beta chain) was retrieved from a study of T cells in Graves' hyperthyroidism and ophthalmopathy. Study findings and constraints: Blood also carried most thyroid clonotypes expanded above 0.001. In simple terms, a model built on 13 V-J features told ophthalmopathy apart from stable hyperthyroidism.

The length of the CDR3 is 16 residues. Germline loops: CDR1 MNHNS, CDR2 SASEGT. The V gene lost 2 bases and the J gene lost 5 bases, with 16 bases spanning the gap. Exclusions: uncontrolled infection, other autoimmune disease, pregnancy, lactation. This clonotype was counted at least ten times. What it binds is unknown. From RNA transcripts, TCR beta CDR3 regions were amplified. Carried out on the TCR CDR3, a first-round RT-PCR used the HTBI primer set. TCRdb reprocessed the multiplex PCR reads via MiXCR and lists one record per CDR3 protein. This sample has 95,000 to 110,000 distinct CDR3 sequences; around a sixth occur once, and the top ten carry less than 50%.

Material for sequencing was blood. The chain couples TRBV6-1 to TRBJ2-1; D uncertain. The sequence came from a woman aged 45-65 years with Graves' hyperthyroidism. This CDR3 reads CASSEPTWSPNNEQFF. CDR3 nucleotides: TGTGCCAGCAGTGAACCGACATGGAGTCCCAACAATGAGCAGTTCTTC.